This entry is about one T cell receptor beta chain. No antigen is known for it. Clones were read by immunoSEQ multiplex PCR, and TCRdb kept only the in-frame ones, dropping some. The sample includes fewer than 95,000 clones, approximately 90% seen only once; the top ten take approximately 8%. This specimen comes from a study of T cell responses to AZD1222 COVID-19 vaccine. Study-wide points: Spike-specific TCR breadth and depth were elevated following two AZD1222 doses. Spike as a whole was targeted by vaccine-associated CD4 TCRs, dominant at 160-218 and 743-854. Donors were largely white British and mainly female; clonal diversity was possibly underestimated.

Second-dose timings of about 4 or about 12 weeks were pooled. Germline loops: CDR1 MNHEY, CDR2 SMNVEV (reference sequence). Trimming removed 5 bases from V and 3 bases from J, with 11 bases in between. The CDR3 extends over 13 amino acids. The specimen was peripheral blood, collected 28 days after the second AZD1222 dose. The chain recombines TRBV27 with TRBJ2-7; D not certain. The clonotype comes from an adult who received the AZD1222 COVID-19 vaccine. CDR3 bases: TGTGCCAGCAGTAGTGGACCTCTCTACGAGCAGTACTTC. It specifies CASSSGPLYEQYF.